Listed here are 2 T cell receptor beta chains from one sample, sequenced in a study of a mutant IDH1 vaccine in newly diagnosed glioma. The sample's time point: baseline, week 1 (first vaccination visit). The treatment denotes: pre-vaccination baseline after standard-of-care therapy. Clones were read by immunoSEQ multiplex PCR, and TCRdb kept only the in-frame ones, dropping some. The sample lists fewer than 85,000 clones, just over 85% occurring once. The sample in question was PBMCs, obtained from a glioma patient treated with radiotherapy, temozolomide or both. Source of these receptors: a man between 25 and 39 years old with glioma.

The CDR3 region has the DNA TGCGCCAGCAGCCAAGTTTTCCAGCGGTCCTACGAGCAGTACTTC. Translating gives CASSQVFQRSYEQYF. The rearrangement links TRBV4-1 to TRBJ2-7, with D maybe TRBD2 (5 bases). The CDR3 runs 15 residues. Germline V lookup: CDR1 MGHRA, CDR2 YSYEKL. V lost 1 base and J lost 1, with 11 bases in between.

The rearrangement links TRBV5-1 to TRBJ2-1, with 11 bases matching TRBD2. The germline V gene has CDR1 SGHRS and CDR2 YFSETQ. The trim removed 4 bases at V and 4 bases at J, leaving 7 bases unmatched. This CDR3 is 16 amino acids long. CDR3 bases: TGCGCCAGCAGCGAATCACTAGCGGGGGATTACAATGAGCAGTTCTTC. Its translation: CASSESLAGDYNEQFF.